This T cell receptor beta chain was captured in a study of blood T cell repertoires in COVID-19. Study overall: The United States, Italy and Spain were the sources of the acute and convalescent COVID-19 samples. T cells, B-cell-depleted T cells, or PBMCs provided the cDNA or gDNA that served as material.

This clone has more than one count but fewer than ten. In the authors' methods: The assay estimated nucleated cells by amplifying reference gene primers. Sequencing was performed with immunoSEQ multiplex PCR; in TCRdb, only in-frame clones are kept and a portion is missing. V, J and clone size derive from that table, while D and trimming were established from the DNA sequence. The sample holds some 83,000 clones, 55% to 75% seen once. V shed 3 bases and J shed 8 bases, with 8 bases lying between them. In germline, CDR1 is DFQATT, CDR2 SNEGSKA (reference sequence). The CDR3 spans 11 residues. The J gene is TRBJ2-1, the V gene TRBV20-1, with a weak D call TRBD2 (5 bases). The clonotype comes from an elderly woman with acute or convalescent COVID-19. Sequencing was performed on peripheral blood. CDR3 in amino acids: CSASRRDEQFF. The CDR3 nucleotides read TGCAGTGCTAGTCGGCGGGATGAGCAGTTCTTC.